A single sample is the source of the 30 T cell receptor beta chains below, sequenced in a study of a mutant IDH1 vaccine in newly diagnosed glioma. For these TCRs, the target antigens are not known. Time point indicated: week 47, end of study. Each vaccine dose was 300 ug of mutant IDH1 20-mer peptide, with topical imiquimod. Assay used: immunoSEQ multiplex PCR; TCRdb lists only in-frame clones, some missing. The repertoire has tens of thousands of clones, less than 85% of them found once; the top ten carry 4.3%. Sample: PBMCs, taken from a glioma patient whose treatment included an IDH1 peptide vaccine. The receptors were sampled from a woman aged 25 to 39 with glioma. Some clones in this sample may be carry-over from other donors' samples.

DNA for the CDR3: TGTGCCAGCAGTGGGGCGACAGCGGGGGGAAACACCATATATTTT. It codes for CASSGATAGGNTIYF. The chain has TRBV6-1 and TRBJ1-3; D possibly corresponds to TRBD1 (5 bases). This CDR3 spans 15 amino acids. Germline V gene lookup returns CDR1 MNHNS and CDR2 SASEGT. With 4 bases removed from V and 4 bases from J, the gap between germline ends came to 14 bases.

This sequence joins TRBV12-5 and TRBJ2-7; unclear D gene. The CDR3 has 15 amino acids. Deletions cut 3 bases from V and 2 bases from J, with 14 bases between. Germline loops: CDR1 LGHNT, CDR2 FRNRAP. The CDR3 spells CASGFEKTGTYEQYF. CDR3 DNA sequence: TGTGCTAGTGGTTTTGAAAAGACCGGTACCTACGAGCAGTACTTC. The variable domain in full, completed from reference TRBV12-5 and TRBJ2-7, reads DARVTQTPRHKVTEMGQEVTMRCQPILGHNTVFWYRQTMMQGLELLAYFRNRAPLDDSGMPKDRFSAEMPDATLATLKIQPSEPRDSAVYFCASGFEKTGTYEQYFGPGTRLTVT.

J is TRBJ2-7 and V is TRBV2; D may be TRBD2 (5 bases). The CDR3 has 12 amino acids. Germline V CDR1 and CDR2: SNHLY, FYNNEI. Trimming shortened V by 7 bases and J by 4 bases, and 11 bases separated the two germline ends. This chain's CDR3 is CASTLGDYEQYF. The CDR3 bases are TGTGCCAGCACCCTGGGAGATTACGAGCAGTACTTC.

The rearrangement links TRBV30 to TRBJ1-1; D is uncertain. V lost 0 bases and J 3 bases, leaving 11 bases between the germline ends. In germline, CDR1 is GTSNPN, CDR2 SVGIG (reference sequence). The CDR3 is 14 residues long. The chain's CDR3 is CAWSVGEYYTEAFF. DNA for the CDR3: TGTGCCTGGAGTGTAGGAGAGTACTACACTGAAGCTTTCTTT.

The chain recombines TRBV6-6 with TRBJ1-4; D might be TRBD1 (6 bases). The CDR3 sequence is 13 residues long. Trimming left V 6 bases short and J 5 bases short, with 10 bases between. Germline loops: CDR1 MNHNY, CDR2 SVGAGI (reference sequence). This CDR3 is CASRKGQNEKLFF. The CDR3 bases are TGTGCCAGCAGGAAGGGACAAAATGAAAAACTGTTTTTT.

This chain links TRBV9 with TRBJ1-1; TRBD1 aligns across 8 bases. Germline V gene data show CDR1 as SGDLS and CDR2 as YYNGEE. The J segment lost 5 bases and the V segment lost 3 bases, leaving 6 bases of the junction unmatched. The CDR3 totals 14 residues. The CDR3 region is CASSEQGGGTEAFF. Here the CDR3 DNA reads TGTGCCAGCAGCGAACAGGGGGGGGGTACTGAAGCTTTCTTT.

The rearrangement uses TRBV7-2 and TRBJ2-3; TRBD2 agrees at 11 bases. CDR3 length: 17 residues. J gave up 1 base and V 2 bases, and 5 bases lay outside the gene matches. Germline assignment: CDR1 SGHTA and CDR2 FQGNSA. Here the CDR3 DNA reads TGTGCCAGCAGCTTAAGACTAGCGGGACCTGGCACAGATACGCAGTATTTT. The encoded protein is CASSLRLAGPGTDTQYF.

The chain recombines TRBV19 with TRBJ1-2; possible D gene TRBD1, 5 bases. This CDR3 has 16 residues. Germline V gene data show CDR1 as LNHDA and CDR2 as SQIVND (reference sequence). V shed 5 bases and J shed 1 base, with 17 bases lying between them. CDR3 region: CASSQLVRGLNYGYTF. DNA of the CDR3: TGTGCCAGTAGTCAACTGGTAAGGGGTCTTAACTATGGCTACACCTTC.

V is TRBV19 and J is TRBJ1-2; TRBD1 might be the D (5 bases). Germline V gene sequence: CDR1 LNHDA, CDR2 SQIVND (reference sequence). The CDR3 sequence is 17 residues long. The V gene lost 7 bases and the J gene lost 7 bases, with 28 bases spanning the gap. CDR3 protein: CASTSLQGDGRGAGYTF. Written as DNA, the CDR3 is TGTGCCAGTACTTCCCTCCAGGGTGATGGGAGAGGGGCTGGCTACACCTTC.

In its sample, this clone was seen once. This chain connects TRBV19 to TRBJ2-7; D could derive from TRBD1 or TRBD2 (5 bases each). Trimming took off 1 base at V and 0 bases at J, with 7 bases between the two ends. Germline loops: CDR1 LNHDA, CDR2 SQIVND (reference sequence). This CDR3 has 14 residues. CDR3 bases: TGTGCCAGTAGTATAGCGGGACCCTCCTACGAGCAGTACTTC. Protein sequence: CASSIAGPSYEQYF.

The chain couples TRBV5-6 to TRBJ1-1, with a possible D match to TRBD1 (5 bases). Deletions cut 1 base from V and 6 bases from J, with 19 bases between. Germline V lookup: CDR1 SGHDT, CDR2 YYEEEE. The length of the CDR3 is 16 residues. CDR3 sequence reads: CASSLFTFAGDSEAFF. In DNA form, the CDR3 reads TGTGCCAGCAGCTTGTTTACGTTTGCGGGGGACTCTGAAGCTTTCTTT.

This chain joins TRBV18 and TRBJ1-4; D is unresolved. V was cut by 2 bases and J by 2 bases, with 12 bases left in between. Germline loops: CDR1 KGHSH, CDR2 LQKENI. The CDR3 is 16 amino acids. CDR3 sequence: CASSPAGDRTNEKLFF. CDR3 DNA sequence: TGTGCCAGCTCACCAGCCGGGGATCGCACTAATGAAAAACTGTTTTTT. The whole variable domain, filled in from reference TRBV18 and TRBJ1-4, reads NAGVMQNPRHLVRRRGQEARLRCSPMKGHSHVYWYRQLPEEGLKFMVYLQKENIIDESGMPKERFSAEFPKEGPSILRIQQVVRGDSAAYFCASSPAGDRTNEKLFFGSGTQLSVL.

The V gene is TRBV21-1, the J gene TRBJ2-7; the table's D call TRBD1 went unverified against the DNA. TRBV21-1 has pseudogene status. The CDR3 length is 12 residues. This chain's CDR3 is CASSKGGTGQYF. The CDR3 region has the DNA TGTGCCAGCAGCAAAGGAGGGACAGGGCAGTACTTC.

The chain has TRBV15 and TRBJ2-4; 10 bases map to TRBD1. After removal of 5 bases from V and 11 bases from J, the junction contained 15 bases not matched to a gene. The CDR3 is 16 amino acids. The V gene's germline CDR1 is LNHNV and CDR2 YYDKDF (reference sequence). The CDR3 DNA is TGTGCCACCAGCGGGGGACAGGGGTCCGCAGGGCCTGTTCAGTACTTC. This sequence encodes CATSGGQGSAGPVQYF.

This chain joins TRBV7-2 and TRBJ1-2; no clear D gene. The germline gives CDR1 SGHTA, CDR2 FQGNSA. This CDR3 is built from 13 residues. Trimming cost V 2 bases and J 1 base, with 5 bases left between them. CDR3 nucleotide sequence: TGTGCCAGCAGCTTAATCAGTAACTATGGCTACACCTTC. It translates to CASSLISNYGYTF.

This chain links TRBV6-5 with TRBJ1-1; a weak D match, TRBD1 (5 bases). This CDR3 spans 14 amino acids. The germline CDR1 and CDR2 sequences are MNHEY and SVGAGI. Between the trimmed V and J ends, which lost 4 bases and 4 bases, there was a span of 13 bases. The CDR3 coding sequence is TGTGCCAGCAGTTCAGGGACCCCGGCCACTGAAGCTTTCTTT. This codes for CASSSGTPATEAFF.

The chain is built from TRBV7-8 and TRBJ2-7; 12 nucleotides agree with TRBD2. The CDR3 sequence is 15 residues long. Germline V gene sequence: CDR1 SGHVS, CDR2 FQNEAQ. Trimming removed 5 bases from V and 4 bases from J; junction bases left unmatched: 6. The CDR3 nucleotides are TGTGCCAGCAGCCCGAAGACTAGCGGGAGTTACGAGCAGTACTTC. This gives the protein CASSPKTSGSYEQYF. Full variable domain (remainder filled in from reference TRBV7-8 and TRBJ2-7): GAGVSQSPRYKVAKRGQDVALRCDPISGHVSLFWYQQALGQGPEFLTYFQNEAQLDKSGLPSDRFFAERPEGSVSTLKIQRTQQEDSAVYLCASSPKTSGSYEQYFGPGTRLTVT.

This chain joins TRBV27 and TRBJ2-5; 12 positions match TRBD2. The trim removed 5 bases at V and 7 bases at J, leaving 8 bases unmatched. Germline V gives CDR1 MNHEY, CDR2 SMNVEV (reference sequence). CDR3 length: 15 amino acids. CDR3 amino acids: CASSLRLAGDLTQYF. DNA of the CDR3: TGTGCCAGCAGTCTAAGACTAGCGGGGGATCTGACCCAGTACTTC.

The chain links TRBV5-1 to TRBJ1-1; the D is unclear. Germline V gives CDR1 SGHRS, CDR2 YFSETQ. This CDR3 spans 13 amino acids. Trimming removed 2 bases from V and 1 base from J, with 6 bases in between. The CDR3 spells CASSFRQNTEAFF. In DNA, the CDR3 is TGCGCCAGCAGCTTTCGGCAGAACACTGAAGCTTTCTTT.

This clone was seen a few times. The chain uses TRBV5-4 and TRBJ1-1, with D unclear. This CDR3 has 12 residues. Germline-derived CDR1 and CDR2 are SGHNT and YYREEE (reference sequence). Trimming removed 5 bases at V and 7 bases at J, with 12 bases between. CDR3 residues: CASSKDAVEAFF. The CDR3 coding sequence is TGTGCCAGCAGTAAAGACGCTGTTGAAGCTTTCTTT.

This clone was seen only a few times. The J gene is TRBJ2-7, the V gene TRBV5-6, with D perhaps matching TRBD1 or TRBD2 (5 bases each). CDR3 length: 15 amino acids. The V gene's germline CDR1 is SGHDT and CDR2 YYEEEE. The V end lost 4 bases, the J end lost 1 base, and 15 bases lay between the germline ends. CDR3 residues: CASSPLGTGSYEQYF. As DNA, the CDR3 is TGTGCCAGCAGCCCACTCGGGACGGGATCCTACGAGCAGTACTTC.

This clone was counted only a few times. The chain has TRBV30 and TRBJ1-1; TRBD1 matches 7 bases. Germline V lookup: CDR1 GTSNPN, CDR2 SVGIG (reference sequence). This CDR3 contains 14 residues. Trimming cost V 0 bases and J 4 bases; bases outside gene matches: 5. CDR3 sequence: CAWSVGRGGTEAFF. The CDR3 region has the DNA TGTGCCTGGAGTGTCGGCAGGGGGGGCACTGAAGCTTTCTTT.

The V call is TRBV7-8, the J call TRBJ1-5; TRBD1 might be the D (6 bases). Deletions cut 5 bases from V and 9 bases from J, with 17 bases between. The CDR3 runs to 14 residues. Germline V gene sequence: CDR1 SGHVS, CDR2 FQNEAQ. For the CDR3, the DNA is TGTGCCAGCAGCCCTACCAGGGGACGATTGCCCCAGCATTTT. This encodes CASSPTRGRLPQHF.

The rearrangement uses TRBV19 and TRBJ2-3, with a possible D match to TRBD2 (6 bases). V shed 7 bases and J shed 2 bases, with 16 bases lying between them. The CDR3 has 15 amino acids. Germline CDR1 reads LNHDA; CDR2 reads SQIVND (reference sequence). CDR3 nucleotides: TGTGCCAGTACCCCCGGGGGTCTCTTCACAGATACGCAGTATTTT. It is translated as CASTPGGLFTDTQYF. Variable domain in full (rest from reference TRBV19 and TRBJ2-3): DGGITQSPKYLFRKEGQNVTLSCEQNLNHDAMYWYRQDPGQGLRLIYYSQIVNDFQKGDIAEGYSVSREKKESFPLTVTSAQKNPTAFYLCASTPGGLFTDTQYFGPGTRLTVL.

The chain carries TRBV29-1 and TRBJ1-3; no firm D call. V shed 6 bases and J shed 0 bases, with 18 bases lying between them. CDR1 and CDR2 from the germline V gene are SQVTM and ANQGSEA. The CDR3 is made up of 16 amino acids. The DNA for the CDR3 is TGCAGCGTGGTAACCTCTGTAACTACCTCTGGAAACACCATATATTTT. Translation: CSVVTSVTTSGNTIYF.

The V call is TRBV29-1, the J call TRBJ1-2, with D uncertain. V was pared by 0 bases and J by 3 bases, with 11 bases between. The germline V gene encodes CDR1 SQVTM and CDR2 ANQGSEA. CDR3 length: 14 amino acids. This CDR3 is CSVEDLEAYYGYTF. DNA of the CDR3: TGCAGCGTTGAAGATTTGGAAGCTTACTATGGCTACACCTTC.

CDR3 loop: CASSFLWSRGDTQYF. DNA for the CDR3: TGTGCCAGCAGCTTCCTGTGGTCGAGGGGAGATACGCAGTATTTT. The chain uses TRBV7-9 and TRBJ2-3; D may match TRBD1 or TRBD2 (5 bases each). V was shortened by 3 bases and J by 5 bases, with 15 bases between the two germline ends. There are 15 residues in the CDR3. The germline V gene has CDR1 SEHNR and CDR2 FQNEAQ (reference sequence).

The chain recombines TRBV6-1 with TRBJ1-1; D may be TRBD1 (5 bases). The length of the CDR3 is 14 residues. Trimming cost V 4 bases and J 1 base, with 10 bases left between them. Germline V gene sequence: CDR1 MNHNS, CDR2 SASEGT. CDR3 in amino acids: CASSARTTNTEAFF. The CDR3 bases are TGTGCCAGCAGTGCTAGGACAACGAACACTGAAGCTTTCTTT.

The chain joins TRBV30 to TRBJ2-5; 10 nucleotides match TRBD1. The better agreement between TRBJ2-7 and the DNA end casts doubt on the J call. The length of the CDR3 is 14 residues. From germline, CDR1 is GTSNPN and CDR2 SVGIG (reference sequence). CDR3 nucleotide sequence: TGTGCCTGGAGTGCCGGGACAGGGGTGTACGAGCAGTACTTC. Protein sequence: CAWSAGTGVYEQYF.

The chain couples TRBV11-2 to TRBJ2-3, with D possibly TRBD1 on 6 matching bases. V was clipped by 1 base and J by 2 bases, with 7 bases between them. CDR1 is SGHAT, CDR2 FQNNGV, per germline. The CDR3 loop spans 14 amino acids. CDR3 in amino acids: CASSLGQATDTQYF. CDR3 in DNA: TGTGCCAGCAGCTTAGGACAGGCCACAGATACGCAGTATTTT.